This TCR beta chain was sequenced in a study of blood T cell repertoires in COVID-19. Overall study: The United States, Italy and Spain were the sources of the acute and convalescent COVID-19 samples.

The table came from immunoSEQ multiplex PCR; TCRdb's copy has only in-frame clones and leaves some out. Of a few hundred thousand clones in the sample, around 90% were seen once. CDR1 is DFQATT and CDR2 is SNEGSKA in the germline V gene (reference sequence). V was pared by 3 bases and J by 6 bases, with 8 bases of the junction left unmatched. The CDR3 consists of 14 residues. The genes are TRBV20-1 and TRBJ2-1; TRBD2 matches 7 bases. The receptor was isolated from a human donor in a cohort sampled during active COVID-19. Sequenced: peripheral blood. The CDR3 DNA reads as TGCAGTGCTAGTGATCTAGCGGCACGCAATGAGCAGTTCTTC. Protein sequence: CSASDLAARNEQFF.